The 16 T cell receptor beta chains below were found in one sample sequenced in a study of blood T cell repertoires in COVID-19. The method was immunoSEQ multiplex PCR; TCRdb's version includes in-frame clones alone and lacks a portion of them. Of 200,000 to 250,000 clones detected, around 83% appear once; the ten largest clones hold 7% to 10%. Sequencing was carried out using peripheral blood. Receptors were obtained from a woman aged 80 or over with COVID-19, enrolled during active disease.

The chain employs TRBV11-2 and TRBJ2-5; 12 bases fit TRBD2. With V trimmed by 1 base and J by 7 bases, 13 bases remained unmatched. Germline V lookup: CDR1 SGHAT, CDR2 FQNNGV. CDR3 length: 18 residues. The CDR3 reads CASSLARTSGGFGATQYF. The CDR3 DNA reads as TGTGCCAGCAGCTTAGCCCGAACTAGCGGGGGGTTCGGGGCGACCCAGTACTTC.

The table lists this clone with a few counts. Here the CDR3 DNA reads TGCGCCAGCAGCCAACAGCCAGGGGGAGAAGCTTTCTTT. This encodes CASSQQPGGEAFF. The rearrangement uses TRBV5-1 and TRBJ1-1, with 7 positions matching TRBD1. Trimming cost V 4 bases and J 8 bases; bases outside gene matches: 8. The CDR3 is 13 residues long. Germline lookup yields CDR1 SGHRS and CDR2 YFSETQ.

This clone was counted between two and nine times. J is TRBJ1-5 and V is TRBV2, with TRBD1 as a possible D gene (5 bases). The V and J ends lost 0 bases and 7 bases respectively, with 16 bases between them. CDR3 size: 16 residues. Germline loops: CDR1 SNHLY, CDR2 FYNNEI. CDR3 sequence: CASSEALRGDKQPQHF. CDR3 nucleotides: TGTGCCAGCAGTGAAGCGCTTCGGGGGGATAAGCAGCCCCAGCATTTT.

The chain joins TRBV5-1 to TRBJ2-3, with 11 bases lining up with TRBD2. The CDR3 consists of 16 residues. After removal of 4 bases from V and 4 bases from J, the junction contained 8 bases not matched to a gene. The V gene's germline CDR1 is SGHRS and CDR2 YFSETQ. CDR3 protein: CASSPVAGGRADTQYF. Written as DNA, the CDR3 is TGCGCCAGCAGCCCAGTAGCGGGAGGGCGCGCAGATACGCAGTATTTT.

The chain recombines TRBV6-5 with TRBJ2-3, with a possible D match to TRBD2 (5 bases). The CDR3 totals 13 residues. Per germline, CDR1 MNHEY and CDR2 SVGAGI. The ends were cut back, 6 bases at V and 1 base at J, with 8 bases in the middle. CDR3 sequence: CASSRTGTDTQYF. The CDR3 DNA is TGTGCCAGCAGCCGGACTGGCACAGATACGCAGTATTTT.

For this clone: The same CDR3 also results from other DNA sequences found in this sample. The CDR3 sequence: CSVAGGAEAFF. In DNA form, the CDR3 reads TGCAGCGTTGCTGGGGGCGCTGAAGCTTTCTTT. The chain combines TRBV29-1 with TRBJ1-1, with D maybe TRBD1 (6 bases). The germline V gene has CDR1 SQVTM and CDR2 ANQGSEA. Trimming took off 4 bases at V and 6 bases at J, with 9 bases between the two ends. This CDR3 region has 11 residues.

This clone was observed once. The rearrangement uses TRBV28 and TRBJ1-2; D gene unclear. V shed 3 bases and J shed 4 bases, with 12 bases lying between them. The CDR3 has 14 amino acids. Germline assignment: CDR1 MDHEN and CDR2 SYDVKM. Written as DNA, the CDR3 is TGTGCCAGCAGTTTTAGCGGAAGCGGCTATGGCTACACCTTC. This encodes CASSFSGSGYGYTF.

The chain joins TRBV6-5 to TRBJ2-7, with 11 bases aligning to TRBD2. After removal of 6 bases from V and 3 bases from J, the junction contained 4 bases not matched to a gene. This CDR3 spans 14 amino acids. Germline CDR1 and CDR2: MNHEY and SVGAGI. The CDR3 nucleotides read TGTGCCAGCAGCCGACTAGCGGGACTCTACGAGCAGTACTTC. Protein: CASSRLAGLYEQYF.

With respect to this clone: The sample has other DNA sequences that encode this CDR3 too. The chain carries TRBV7-9 and TRBJ2-3, with 8 bases aligning to TRBD2. This CDR3 is built from 15 residues. Germline V gives CDR1 SEHNR, CDR2 FQNEAQ (reference sequence). The ends lost 2 bases at V and 4 bases at J; junction bases unmatched: 5. The CDR3 reads CASSLTSGGADTQYF. In DNA, the CDR3 is TGTGCCAGCAGCTTAACCAGCGGGGGCGCAGATACGCAGTATTTT.

This clone was detected only a few times. The V gene is TRBV5-1, the J gene TRBJ1-5; D may be TRBD1 (5 bases). The V gene's germline CDR1 is SGHRS and CDR2 YFSETQ. The CDR3 runs to 14 residues. V was clipped by 1 base and J by 5 bases, with 10 bases between them. The CDR3 spells CASSLSGIDQPQHF. The CDR3 DNA sequence: TGCGCCAGCAGCTTGTCAGGGATCGATCAGCCCCAGCATTTT.

The gene calls are TRBV30 and TRBJ1-5, with D unclear. V lost 3 bases and J 0 bases, leaving 9 bases between the germline ends. Germline-derived CDR1 and CDR2 are GTSNPN and SVGIG (reference sequence). The CDR3 consists of 14 residues. The CDR3 loop is CAWSLGNSNQPQHF. For the CDR3, the DNA is TGTGCCTGGAGCCTCGGGAATAGCAATCAGCCCCAGCATTTT.

This chain connects TRBV15 to TRBJ1-1; unclear D gene. CDR1 is LNHNV and CDR2 is YYDKDF in the germline V gene (reference sequence). V lost 0 bases and J lost 5, with 7 bases in between. The length of the CDR3 is 13 residues. The CDR3 nucleotides are TGTGCCACCAGCAGAGACCTCGGGACTGAAGCTTTCTTT. The encoded protein is CATSRDLGTEAFF.

The chain links TRBV5-1 to TRBJ1-2; D might be TRBD1 (6 bases). CDR1 and CDR2 (germline): SGHRS, YFSETQ. CDR3 length: 14 amino acids. The V gene lost 4 bases and the J gene lost 0 bases, with 10 bases spanning the gap. The CDR3 nucleotides read TGCGCCAGCAGCGTGGGACACCCTAACTATGGCTACACCTTC. This translates into CASSVGHPNYGYTF.

This clone has a handful of counts. The V gene is TRBV6-6, the J gene TRBJ1-1, with D possibly matching TRBD1 (5 bases). Germline CDR1 is MNHNY and CDR2 is SVGAGI (reference sequence). V was shortened by 2 bases and J by 0 bases, with 7 bases between the two germline ends. CDR3 length: 14 residues. The CDR3: CASSYDSLNTEAFF. The CDR3 region has the DNA TGTGCCAGCAGTTACGACAGCTTGAACACTGAAGCTTTCTTT.

The chain employs TRBV29-1 and TRBJ1-2; D not certain. Between the trimmed V and J ends, which lost 4 bases and 5 bases, there was a span of 11 bases. Germline lookup yields CDR1 SQVTM and CDR2 ANQGSEA. The CDR3 runs 12 residues. The CDR3 sequence: CSVGGGEYGYTF. CDR3 coding DNA: TGCAGCGTTGGGGGTGGGGAGTATGGCTACACCTTC.

The rearrangement joins TRBV27 to TRBJ1-1; 7 positions match TRBD1. Germline CDR1 reads MNHEY; CDR2 reads SMNVEV (reference sequence). V lost 5 bases, J lost 4 bases, and 7 bases stayed unmatched. This CDR3 spans 14 amino acids. DNA for the CDR3: TGTGCCAGCAGTCTCATACAGGGGACCACTGAAGCTTTCTTT. Residues: CASSLIQGTTEAFF.